This T cell receptor beta chain was obtained from a study of shared clonotypes between healthy human individuals. Germline V gives CDR1 LNHDA, CDR2 SQIVND (reference sequence). The CDR3 length is 14 residues. The V end was cut by 5 bases, the J end by 1 base, with 8 bases between. The donor cohort consisted entirely of Caucasian adults residing in Nashville, Tennessee. The assay was immunoSEQ multiplex PCR, and TCRdb's table has in-frame clones only and misses some. Among 650,000 to 800,000 clones, roughly 72% were seen once, and the ten largest hold less than 2%. General observations from the study: With few donors, the genetic and exposure-history diversity represented was limited.

On this clone itself: Its antigen is not known.

Sequencing was carried out using memory CD4+ T cells sorted from blood. As for subset: CD45RA-negative fraction. The chain carries TRBV19 and TRBJ2-2; tentatively, D is TRBD1 (6 bases). This sequence was found in a woman aged 25 to 39 in good health. The CDR3 loop is CASSRTENTGELFF. The CDR3 DNA reads as TGTGCCAGTAGTCGGACAGAGAACACCGGGGAGCTGTTTTTT.